These 8 T cell receptor beta chains were sequenced from one sample in a study of CD8 T cells in Susac syndrome. When the RNA was reverse transcribed, random hexamers were used with an input of about 0.45 to 1 ug. TCRdb analysed the immunoSEQ multiplex PCR reads with MiXCR anew, one entry per CDR3 protein. The table lists about 25,000 distinct CDR3 sequences, about 93% of them singletons, with 0.25% to 0.35% in the top ten. Sequencing input: CD8+ T cells from PBMCs. The receptors here all came from a human donor in good health.

V usage is TRBV5-1 and J usage is TRBJ2-5; D is possibly TRBD2 (5 bases). The CDR3 length is 13 residues. Germline assignment: CDR1 SGHRS and CDR2 YFSETQ. The V and J ends lost 7 bases and 4 bases respectively, with 14 bases between them. This CDR3 is CASGRQAGETQYF. The CDR3 DNA sequence: TGCGCCAGCGGGCGGCAGGCGGGAGAGACCCAGTACTTC.

The chain employs TRBV13 and TRBJ2-7, with D possibly matching TRBD1 (5 bases). CDR1 is PRHDT, CDR2 FYEKMQ, per germline (reference sequence). With 4 bases removed from V and 3 bases from J, the gap between germline ends came to 13 bases. The CDR3 totals 14 residues. CDR3 amino acids: CASSSNGAIYEQYF. The CDR3 nucleotides are TGTGCCAGCAGCTCTAATGGGGCCATCTACGAGCAGTACTTC.

The chain joins TRBV6-5 to TRBJ2-1; tentatively, D is TRBD1 or TRBD2 (5 bases each). The V gene lost 0 bases and the J gene lost 4 bases, with 19 bases spanning the gap. There are 18 residues in the CDR3. CDR1 MNHEY and CDR2 SVGAGI come from the germline V gene. CDR3 sequence reads: CASSYSGTGMGSYNEQFF. The CDR3 DNA reads as TGTGCCAGCAGTTACTCGGGGACGGGGATGGGGAGTTACAATGAGCAGTTCTTC.

The genes are TRBV6-5 and TRBJ2-3; D unclear. Trimming stripped 4 bases from V and 0 bases from J, with 17 bases between. The V gene's germline CDR1 is MNHEY and CDR2 SVGAGI. CDR3 length: 17 residues. The CDR3, as DNA: TGTGCCAGCAGTTCCTTTGCCCACCAAGATAGCACAGATACGCAGTATTTT. It translates to CASSSFAHQDSTDTQYF.

The count of this clonotype is one. The V and J genes are TRBV7-9 and TRBJ2-2; no reliable D call. This CDR3 region has 14 residues. Germline CDR1 and CDR2: SEHNR and FQNEAQ (reference sequence). Deletions cut 5 bases from V and 7 bases from J, with 14 bases between. CDR3 in DNA: TGTGCCAGCAGCGAGCCCAGGTCGGGCGGGGAGCTGTTTTTT. The encoded protein is CASSEPRSGGELFF.

V gene TRBV6-1 combines with J gene TRBJ2-1, with 12 bases lining up with TRBD1. The length of the CDR3 is 16 residues. V lost 2 bases and J lost 9; bases outside the gene matches: 8. The germline gives CDR1 MNHNS, CDR2 SASEGT. CDR3 region: CASSELPGQGASEQFF. The CDR3 DNA sequence: TGTGCCAGCAGTGAACTCCCGGGACAGGGGGCCTCTGAGCAGTTCTTC.

The genes are TRBV27 and TRBJ2-7, with 7 bases fitting TRBD1. The CDR3 extends over 14 amino acids. Trimming took 5 bases from V and 3 from J; bases not matched to a gene: 7. The germline V gene has CDR1 MNHEY and CDR2 SMNVEV (reference sequence). The CDR3 reads CASSPWTGFYEQYF. The CDR3 nucleotides read TGTGCCAGCAGTCCATGGACAGGTTTCTACGAGCAGTACTTC.

V is TRBV9 and J is TRBJ2-1; the D is unclear. Germline V gene lookup returns CDR1 SGDLS and CDR2 YYNGEE. The CDR3 runs 15 residues. V shed 2 bases and J shed 7 bases, with 16 bases lying between them. The CDR3 coding sequence is TGTGCCAGCAGCGTTGAAGGGCAAGGGATGAATGAGCAGTTCTTC. The encoded protein is CASSVEGQGMNEQFF.